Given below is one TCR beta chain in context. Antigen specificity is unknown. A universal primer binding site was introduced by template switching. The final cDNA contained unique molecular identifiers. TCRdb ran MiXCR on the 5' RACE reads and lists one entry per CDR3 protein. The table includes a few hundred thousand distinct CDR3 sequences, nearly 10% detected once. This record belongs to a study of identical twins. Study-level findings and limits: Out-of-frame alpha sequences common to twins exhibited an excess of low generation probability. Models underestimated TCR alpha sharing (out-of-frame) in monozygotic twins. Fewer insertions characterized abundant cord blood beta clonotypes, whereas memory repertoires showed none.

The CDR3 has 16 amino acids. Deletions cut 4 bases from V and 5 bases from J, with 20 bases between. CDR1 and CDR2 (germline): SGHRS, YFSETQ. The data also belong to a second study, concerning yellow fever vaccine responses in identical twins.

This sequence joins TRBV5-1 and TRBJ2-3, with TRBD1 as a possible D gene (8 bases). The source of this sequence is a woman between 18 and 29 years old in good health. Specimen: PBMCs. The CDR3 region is CASSPVLQGGRDTQYF. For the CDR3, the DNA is TGCGCCAGCAGCCCGGTGCTACAGGGGGGGAGAGATACGCAGTATTTT.